This T cell receptor beta chain was sequenced in a study of graft-versus-host responses after intestinal transplantation. Study at large: After anti-thymocyte globulin induction, recipients took tacrolimus and steroids for about 3 years.

Study-wide findings and caveats: Peak circulating GvH clone levels tracked with early post-transplant HvG declines.

TCRdb keeps only in-frame clones here, not all; method: immunoSEQ multiplex PCR. The repertoire has tens of thousands of clones, over 75% of them found once; the top ten carry around 0.5%. The CDR3 sequence is 14 residues long. V lost 3 bases and J lost 2, with 11 bases in between. Germline V gives CDR1 SQVTM, CDR2 ANQGSEA. With regard to this clone: Its matching antigen is unknown.

This receptor was obtained from a human donor who received an intestinal transplant. The material sequenced was unstimulated CD8+ T cells sorted from spleen or lymph node cells, taken before intestinal transplant. This chain joins TRBV29-1 and TRBJ1-3; the D is unclear. The CDR3 is CSVDEDSTGNTIYF. The CDR3 coding sequence is TGCAGCGTTGATGAGGACTCTACTGGAAACACCATATATTTT.